The 22 T cell receptor beta chains reported below all come from one sample, sequenced in a study of response to subunit inactivated influenza vaccine. TCRdb processed the RT-PCR reads anew with MiXCR; each CDR3 protein has one entry. There are 650,000 to 700,000 distinct CDR3 sequences in the sample; around 16% occur only once, and 9.5% to 13% lies in the top ten. This material consisted of PBMCs from blood, taken 11 to 12 days after vaccination. The receptors shown here come from a man aged 45-65 years who received an inactivated influenza vaccine.

This clonotype was counted between two and nine times. The chain links TRBV6-5 to TRBJ1-4; the D is unclear. The V end lost 2 bases, the J end lost 6 bases, and 10 bases lay between the germline ends. The CDR3 loop spans 14 amino acids. Germline CDR1 MNHEY, CDR2 SVGAGI. CDR3 protein: CASSYDGRDEKLFF. The DNA for the CDR3 is TGTGCCAGCAGTTACGACGGGCGGGATGAAAAACTGTTTTTT.

This clonotype was seen more than once but under ten times. The gene calls are TRBV12-3 or TRBV12-4 and TRBJ2-7; a weak D match, TRBD2 (5 bases). The CDR3 is made up of 13 amino acids. V was pared by 6 bases and J by 3 bases, with 12 bases between. The CDR3 loop is CASRADTSYEQYF. The CDR3 DNA is TGTGCCAGCAGAGCCGACACTAGCTACGAGCAGTACTTC.

In regard to this clonotype: Compared with germline, one end of the junction differs, possibly owing to a read error. The chain employs TRBV10-2 and TRBJ2-3; D uncertain. The length of the CDR3 is 14 residues. Germline V lookup: CDR1 WSHSY, CDR2 SAAADI. CDR3 residues: CGSSEVHLTDTQYF. CDR3 in DNA: TGCGGCAGCAGTGAAGTCCATCTGACGGATACGCAGTATTTT.

The V call is TRBV15, the J call TRBJ2-5; D may be TRBD1 or TRBD2 (5 bases each). Trimming left V 1 base short and J 5 bases short, with 20 bases between. Germline CDR1 reads LNHNV; CDR2 reads YYDKDF (reference sequence). The CDR3 sequence is 17 residues long. DNA for the CDR3: TGTGCCACCAGCAGAGTACCGGGACCGACCCTATTGGAGACCCAGTACTTC. Its protein is CATSRVPGPTLLETQYF. The variable domain in full, completed from reference TRBV15 and TRBJ2-5, reads DAMVIQNPRYQVTQFGKPVTLSCSQTLNHNVMYWYQQKSSQAPKLLFHYYDKDFNNEADTPDNFQSRRPNTSFCFLDIRSPGLGDTAMYLCATSRVPGPTLLETQYFGPGTRLLVL.

This clonotype has just a few counts. The chain is built from TRBV20-1 and TRBJ1-2, with TRBD1 matching over 9 bases. This CDR3 has 16 residues. Germline CDR1 and CDR2: DFQATT and SNEGSKA (reference sequence). With 1 base clipped from V and 3 bases from J, the junction kept 9 bases outside the gene matches. The CDR3 sequence: CSARGIPDRGDYGYTF. In DNA, the CDR3 is TGCAGTGCTAGAGGGATACCGGACAGGGGTGACTATGGCTACACCTTC.

This clonotype was seen more than once but under ten times. The V and J genes are TRBV5-5 and TRBJ1-5; 7 nucleotides agree with TRBD1. CDR3 length: 15 residues. The J segment lost 5 bases and the V segment lost 1 base, leaving 6 bases of the junction unmatched. Germline assignment: CDR1 SGHKS and CDR2 YYEKEE (reference sequence). As DNA, the CDR3 is TGTGCCAGCAGCTTGACAGGGGTGGTGGATCAGCCCCAGCATTTT. Its protein is CASSLTGVVDQPQHF. Full variable domain (outside the CDR3, taken from reference TRBV5-5 and TRBJ1-5): DAGVTQSPTHLIKTRGQQVTLRCSPISGHKSVSWYQQVLGQGPQFIFQYYEKEERGRGNFPDRFSARQFPNYSSELNVNALLLGDSALYLCASSLTGVVDQPQHFGDGTRLSIL.

This clonotype came up once. It is likely a read error, because the conserved phenylalanine at the end of the CDR3 is missing. This sequence joins TRBV15 and TRBJ2-3; 8 positions agree with TRBD2. The V and J ends lost 5 bases and 5 bases, in that order; junction bases with no gene match: 12. The CDR3 runs to 16 residues. Germline V gene sequence: CDR1 LNHNV, CDR2 YYDKDF (reference sequence). In DNA, the CDR3 is TGTGCCACCAGCGGGCCGCTAGCGGGCATGGAAGATACGCAGTATTTG. Encoded protein: CATSGPLAGMEDTQYL.

The chain links TRBV12-3 or TRBV12-4 to TRBJ2-7; D gene uncertain. The CDR3 sequence is 13 residues long. Trimming took off 4 bases at V and 1 base at J, with 8 bases between the two ends. The CDR3: CASSSRKSYEQYF. CDR3 coding DNA: TGTGCCAGCAGTTCCCGGAAGTCCTACGAGCAGTACTTC.

This clonotype has a handful of counts. This chain joins TRBV20-1 and TRBJ2-7; weak D call: TRBD1 (6 bases). V shed 0 bases and J shed 5 bases, with 14 bases lying between them. Germline V gives CDR1 DFQATT, CDR2 SNEGSKA (reference sequence). The CDR3 covers 14 residues. The CDR3: CSARDLGRGNEQYF. The CDR3 DNA reads as TGCAGTGCTAGAGATCTCGGCAGGGGCAACGAGCAGTACTTC.

This clonotype was observed a few times. The rearrangement joins TRBV5-1 to TRBJ1-1; 9 bases are a match to TRBD1. V lost 0 bases and J lost 5; bases outside the gene matches: 5. There are 15 residues in the CDR3. CDR1 is SGHRS and CDR2 is YFSETQ in the germline V gene. The CDR3: CASSLVGQGKTEAFF. The DNA for the CDR3 is TGCGCCAGCAGCTTGGTCGGACAGGGGAAGACTGAAGCTTTCTTT.

This sequence joins TRBV29-1 and TRBJ1-1; tentative D call: TRBD1 (5 bases). The V end was cut by 2 bases, the J end by 1 base, with 8 bases between. CDR1 SQVTM and CDR2 ANQGSEA come from the germline V gene. The CDR3 consists of 13 residues. The CDR3 sequence: CSVERQKNTEAFF. The CDR3 bases are TGCAGCGTTGAAAGACAGAAGAACACTGAAGCTTTCTTT.

The chain employs TRBV28 and TRBJ1-2; possible D gene TRBD1, 5 bases. From germline, CDR1 is MDHEN and CDR2 SYDVKM. CDR3 size: 13 residues. Trimming removed 3 bases from V and 8 bases from J, with 13 bases in between. CDR3 DNA: TGTGCCAGCAGTTTCCCGGGCCGGGGCGGCTACACCTTC. Translation gives CASSFPGRGGYTF.

This clonotype was counted between two and nine times. The CDR3 region has the DNA TGTGCCAGCAGCTACCAACTAGGACTTGAATCCGAGCAGTACTTC. Translating gives CASSYQLGLESEQYF. V usage is TRBV7-6 and J usage is TRBJ2-7, with D perhaps matching TRBD2 (5 bases). The germline gives CDR1 SGHVS, CDR2 FNYEAQ. V shed 4 bases and J shed 6 bases, with 19 bases lying between them. The CDR3 runs to 15 residues.

This clonotype has a count of ten or more. The J gene is TRBJ1-2, the V gene TRBV7-2; D possibly corresponds to TRBD1 (6 bases). Germline values: CDR1 SGHTA, CDR2 FQGNSA. The CDR3 loop spans 12 amino acids. Trimming pared 5 bases from V and 4 bases from J, leaving 8 bases between. As DNA, the CDR3 is TGTGCCAGCAGCCAGGGGACCTATGGCTACACCTTC. Encoded protein: CASSQGTYGYTF.

The gene calls are TRBV2 and TRBJ2-1, with 9 bases fitting TRBD2. CDR1 and CDR2 (germline): SNHLY, FYNNEI. V was pared by 3 bases and J by 3 bases, with 3 bases of the junction left unmatched. This CDR3 comprises 15 residues. The CDR3 reads CASSEREGLYNEQFF. In DNA form, the CDR3 reads TGTGCCAGCAGTGAGCGGGAGGGCCTCTACAATGAGCAGTTCTTC. The whole variable domain, filled in from reference TRBV2 and TRBJ2-1, reads EPEVTQTPSHQVTQMGQEVILRCVPISNHLYFYWYRQILGQKVEFLVSFYNNEISEKSEIFDDQFSVERPDGSNFTLKIRSTKLEDSAMYFCASSEREGLYNEQFFGPGTRLTVL.

V gene TRBV29-1 combines with J gene TRBJ1-1, with D perhaps matching TRBD1 (6 bases). From germline, CDR1 is SQVTM and CDR2 ANQGSEA. The V end was cut by 4 bases, the J end by 6 bases, with 18 bases between. The CDR3 extends over 14 amino acids. CDR3 sequence (DNA): TGCAGCGTTGTACTATCAGGGGTTTACGCTGAAGCTTTCTTT. It encodes CSVVLSGVYAEAFF.

The chain uses TRBV4-2 and TRBJ2-1; D remains unclear. Germline lookup yields CDR1 LGHNA and CDR2 YNFKEQ. The CDR3 has 12 residues. Trimming took 0 bases from V and 8 from J, leaving 5 bases between them. CDR3 bases: TGTGCCAGCAGCCAAGATGTAGATGAGCAGTTCTTC. Translating gives CASSQDVDEQFF.

The V and J genes are TRBV2 and TRBJ2-3, with 15 bases lining up with TRBD2. Per germline, CDR1 SNHLY and CDR2 FYNNEI. The V segment lost 4 bases and the J segment 4 bases; nucleotides outside the gene matches: 9. The CDR3 consists of 18 residues. The CDR3 DNA follows: TGTGCCAGCAGTGGGACTAGCGGGAGGGTATGGAACCCAGATACGCAGTATTTT. Translation: CASSGTSGRVWNPDTQYF.

There are many counts of this clonotype. The V gene is TRBV12-3 or TRBV12-4, the J gene TRBJ1-2; perhaps TRBD1 as D (5 bases). Trimming cost V 11 bases and J 2 bases, with 12 bases left between them. This CDR3 has 12 residues. The CDR3 sequence is CASMQGNYGYTF. As DNA, the CDR3 is TGTGCCTCGATGCAGGGAAACTATGGCTACACCTTC.

This clonotype was recorded a few times. This chain joins TRBV11-2 and TRBJ2-5, with TRBD2 matching over 7 bases. This CDR3 is built from 15 residues. CDR1 SGHAT and CDR2 FQNNGV come from the germline V gene. The V and J ends lost 1 base and 2 bases, in that order; junction bases with no gene match: 4. DNA for the CDR3: TGTGCCAGCAGCTTAGCGGGACTAAATCAAGAGACCCAGTACTTC. The encoded protein is CASSLAGLNQETQYF.

Ten or more counts support this clonotype. J is TRBJ2-7 and V is TRBV20-1, with 7 bases matching TRBD1. V shed 2 bases, J shed 4 bases, and the junction held 5 bases outside the gene matches. This CDR3 contains 13 residues. The germline V gene has CDR1 DFQATT and CDR2 SNEGSKA (reference sequence). CDR3 DNA sequence: TGCAGTGCTAGACCGGGACAGAGATACGAGCAGTACTTC. Its translation is CSARPGQRYEQYF.

In DNA form, the CDR3 reads TGTGCCAGCAGCTTTGACAGGGACTCCTACGAGCAGTACTTC. Amino acids: CASSFDRDSYEQYF. V gene TRBV7-2 combines with J gene TRBJ2-7, with TRBD1 identical over 7 bases. CDR3 size: 14 residues. The germline V gene has CDR1 SGHTA and CDR2 FQGNSA. The V and J ends lost 3 bases and 0 bases, in that order; junction bases with no gene match: 2.